This entry concerns a single T cell receptor beta chain. Antigen unknown. TCRdb recomputed calls from the multiplex PCR reads with MiXCR, one row per CDR3 protein. The table lists tens of thousands of distinct CDR3 sequences, roughly 57% of them singletons. This sample was taken from a study of breast tumors, draining lymph nodes, adjacent tissues. The germline gives CDR1 SQVTM, CDR2 ANQGSEA. J lost 7 bases, V lost 7 bases, and 5 bases had no gene match. The CDR3 covers 12 residues. General study findings and limits: Tumors had less TCR diversity than lymph nodes, more than nontumor tissue. Luminal-like breast cancer showed significantly greater tumor-nontumor repertoire similarity than basal-like breast cancer did.

The chain links TRBV29-1 to TRBJ1-4, with 8 bases lining up with TRBD1. Specimen: breast tumor tissue. This receptor was identified in a female donor with breast cancer. Some clones in this sample may be carry-over from other donors' samples. The CDR3 loop is CSGSGTGEKLFF. The CDR3 nucleotides are TGCAGCGGGTCCGGGACAGGTGAAAAACTGTTTTTT.